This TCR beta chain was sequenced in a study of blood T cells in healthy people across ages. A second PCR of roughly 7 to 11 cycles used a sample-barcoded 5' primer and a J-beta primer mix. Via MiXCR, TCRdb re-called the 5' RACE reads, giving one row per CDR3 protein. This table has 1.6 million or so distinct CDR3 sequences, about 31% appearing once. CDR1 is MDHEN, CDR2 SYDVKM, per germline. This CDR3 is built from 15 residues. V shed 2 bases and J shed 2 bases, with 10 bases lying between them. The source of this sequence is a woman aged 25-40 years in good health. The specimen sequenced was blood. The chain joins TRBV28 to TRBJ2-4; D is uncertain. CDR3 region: CASSLKRSTKNIQYF. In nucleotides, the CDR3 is TGTGCCAGCAGTTTAAAGAGGTCAACCAAAAACATTCAGTACTTC.